Presented here are 19 T cell receptor beta chains from one specimen sequenced in a study of cytomegalovirus exposure and HLA in healthy donors. The data were produced by immunoSEQ multiplex PCR, yet TCRdb's version contains in-frame clones alone and is incomplete. The sample records 57,000 or so clones, roughly nine tenths being singletons. The sample consisted of PBMCs. The receptors here all came from a woman in her 30s in good health and CMV-seronegative.

V usage is TRBV5-8 and J usage is TRBJ1-1; possible D gene TRBD1, 6 bases. CDR1 is SGHTS, CDR2 YDEGEE, per germline. V dropped 2 bases and J dropped 0 bases, with 11 bases sitting between them. The CDR3 loop spans 15 amino acids. Here the CDR3 DNA reads TGTGCCAGCAGCTTTAGACAGGCAATGAACACTGAAGCTTTCTTT. This sequence encodes CASSFRQAMNTEAFF.

This clone was recorded once. The V and J genes are TRBV28 and TRBJ1-4; D is uncertain. This CDR3 spans 14 amino acids. V was trimmed by 3 bases and J by 6 bases, leaving 11 bases between them. Germline CDR1 and CDR2: MDHEN and SYDVKM. The CDR3 loop is CASSFFVRDEKLFF. CDR3 nucleotide sequence: TGTGCCAGCAGTTTCTTCGTGAGGGATGAAAAACTGTTTTTT.

The chain uses TRBV7-9 and TRBJ1-1, with D perhaps matching TRBD1 (5 bases). The germline gives CDR1 SEHNR, CDR2 FQNEAQ (reference sequence). V lost 1 base, J lost 1 base, and 13 bases lay in between. This CDR3 comprises 16 residues. The CDR3 reads CASSLGILQANTEAFF. CDR3 coding DNA: TGTGCCAGCAGCTTAGGAATTTTACAGGCGAACACTGAAGCTTTCTTT. Combining the CDR3 with reference TRBV7-9 and TRBJ1-1 gives the whole variable domain DTGVSQNPRHKITKRGQNVTFRCDPISEHNRLYWYRQTLGQGPEFLTYFQNEAQLEKSRLLSDRFSAERPKGSFSTLEIQRTEQGDSAMYLCASSLGILQANTEAFFGQGTRLTVV.

A single count supports this clone. The chain employs TRBV28 and TRBJ1-2; 11 nucleotides align to TRBD1. The V gene end was trimmed by 3 bases and the J gene end by 7 bases; junction bases not matched to a gene: 10. CDR3 length: 16 amino acids. Looked up from germline, CDR1 is MDHEN and CDR2 is SYDVKM. The CDR3 protein is CASSLPTRGQGGGYTF. CDR3 DNA sequence: TGTGCCAGCAGTTTGCCTACCCGGGGACAGGGGGGTGGCTACACCTTC.

The rearrangement joins TRBV7-8 to TRBJ2-3; TRBD2 matches 7 bases. V shed 7 bases and J 6 bases; nucleotides not matched to a gene: 16. CDR3 length: 16 residues. CDR1 and CDR2 from the germline V gene are SGHVS and FQNEAQ. The CDR3 region has the DNA TGTGCCAGCACCACCCGGGTCGCGGGAGTTAGCGATACGCAGTATTTT. Its protein is CASTTRVAGVSDTQYF.

On this clone: At one end, the junction sequence differs from germline, possibly due to a read error. V gene TRBV7-7 combines with J gene TRBJ2-2, with 7 bases lining up with TRBD1. The CDR3 sequence is 16 residues long. CDR1 SSHAT and CDR2 FNYEAQ come from the germline V gene (reference sequence). CDR3 in DNA: TGTGCTAGCAGCCTTACAGGGGTGGCGAACACCGGGGAGCTGTTTTTT. It specifies CASSLTGVANTGELFF. Supplemented by reference TRBV7-7 and TRBJ2-2, the full variable domain reads GAGVSQSPRYKVTKRGQDVTLRCDPISSHATLYWYQQALGQGPEFLTYFNYEAQPDKSGLPSDRFSAERPEGSISTLTIQRTEQRDSAMYRCASSLTGVANTGELFFGEGSRLTVL.

V gene TRBV30 combines with J gene TRBJ2-7, with TRBD2 identical over 12 bases. The CDR3 is made up of 15 amino acids. Germline CDR1 and CDR2: GTSNPN and SVGIG (reference sequence). After removal of 2 bases from V and 7 bases from J, the junction contained 9 bases not matched to a gene. The CDR3 region has the DNA TGTGCCTGGAGTCTGCTAGCGGGAGGGCCAGAAGAGCAGTACTTC. Translation: CAWSLLAGGPEEQYF.

The chain has TRBV5-4 and TRBJ1-2; TRBD1 agrees at 10 bases. Losses at the gene ends were 4 bases for V and 6 bases for J; bases not matched to a gene: 9. CDR1 and CDR2 from the germline V gene are SGHNT and YYREEE (reference sequence). This CDR3 spans 15 amino acids. CDR3 in DNA: TGTGCCAGCAGCGTTGACCGACAGGGGGCGGATGGCTACACCTTC. Translated: CASSVDRQGADGYTF.

This clone was recorded once. The V and J genes are TRBV9 and TRBJ1-2; tentative D call: TRBD1 (5 bases). Germline CDR1 reads SGDLS; CDR2 reads YYNGEE. This CDR3 has 16 residues. Trimming removed 2 bases at V and 8 bases at J, with 22 bases between. The CDR3: CASSVGTLTTPGGYTF. The DNA of the CDR3 is TGTGCCAGCAGCGTCGGCACCTTAACTACACCAGGGGGCTACACCTTC. Full variable domain (remainder filled in from reference TRBV9 and TRBJ1-2): DSGVTQTPKHLITATGQRVTLRCSPRSGDLSVYWYQQSLDQGLQFLIQYYNGEERAKGNILERFSAQQFPDLHSELNLSSLELGDSALYFCASSVGTLTTPGGYTFGSGTRLTVV.

This sequence joins TRBV9 and TRBJ2-2; no reliable D call. The V gene's germline CDR1 is SGDLS and CDR2 YYNGEE. V lost 8 bases and J lost 3, with 8 bases in between. The CDR3 runs to 12 residues. The CDR3 region has the DNA TGTGCCAGTTCGTCGTACACCGGGGAGCTGTTTTTT. Its protein product is CASSSYTGELFF. The whole variable domain, filled in from reference TRBV9 and TRBJ2-2, reads DSGVTQTPKHLITATGQRVTLRCSPRSGDLSVYWYQQSLDQGLQFLIQYYNGEERAKGNILERFSAQQFPDLHSELNLSSLELGDSALYFCASSSYTGELFFGEGSRLTVL.

The rearrangement joins TRBV5-4 to TRBJ2-4; 13 nucleotides align to TRBD2. CDR1 and CDR2 (germline): SGHNT, YYREEE (reference sequence). Trimming removed 4 bases from V and 8 bases from J; junction bases left unmatched: 9. The CDR3 is 16 amino acids. The CDR3 region has the DNA TGTGCCAGCAGCATAGGGACTAGCGGGACGGGGGACATTCAGTACTTC. Protein: CASSIGTSGTGDIQYF.

The CDR3 here is CSVEGGPGNQPQHF. The CDR3 bases are TGCAGCGTTGAAGGAGGTCCCGGCAATCAGCCCCAGCATTTT. The chain has TRBV29-1 and TRBJ1-5, with D hard to call. The V end lost 1 base, the J end lost 2 bases, and 9 bases lay between the germline ends. The CDR3 sequence is 14 residues long. Germline values: CDR1 SQVTM, CDR2 ANQGSEA.

This clone has just one count. The genes are TRBV5-1 and TRBJ2-7; tentative D call: TRBD1 (5 bases). The CDR3 covers 13 residues. Looked up from germline, CDR1 is SGHRS and CDR2 is YFSETQ. V was trimmed by 0 bases and J by 11 bases, leaving 15 bases between them. The CDR3 region has the DNA TGCGCCAGCAGCTTGGGGGGCGAGACCTCGGAGTACTTC. This translates into CASSLGGETSEYF.

The chain combines TRBV10-1 with TRBJ2-5; D may be TRBD1 (5 bases). Germline V gene sequence: CDR1 WNHNN, CDR2 SYGVQD (reference sequence). V lost 0 bases and J 4 bases, leaving 12 bases between the germline ends. The CDR3 length is 15 residues. The CDR3 spells CASSESQGVGETQYF. CDR3 sequence (DNA): TGCGCCAGCAGTGAGTCCCAAGGGGTCGGAGAGACCCAGTACTTC.

This chain links TRBV5-1 with TRBJ1-3; the D is unclear. The CDR3 totals 16 residues. CDR1 is SGHRS, CDR2 YFSETQ, per germline. V lost 1 base to trimming and J lost 2 bases, with 13 bases between them. The CDR3 DNA sequence: TGCGCCAGCAGCTTGACCGCTAGCGGGCCTGGAAACACCATATATTTT. This codes for CASSLTASGPGNTIYF.

The chain has TRBV7-3 and TRBJ2-1; the D gene is possibly TRBD2 (6 bases). The CDR3 has 13 amino acids. Germline values: CDR1 SGHTA, CDR2 FQGTGA. V lost 5 bases and J 8 bases, leaving 13 bases between the germline ends. The CDR3 here is CASSPPGEDEQFF. In nucleotides, the CDR3 is TGTGCCAGCAGCCCCCCGGGGGAGGATGAGCAGTTCTTC.

The chain joins TRBV27 to TRBJ2-7; 7 positions match TRBD2. Germline-derived CDR1 and CDR2 are MNHEY and SMNVEV (reference sequence). The CDR3 sequence is 13 residues long. J gave up 10 bases and V 2 bases, and 8 bases lay outside the gene matches. CDR3 DNA sequence: TGTGCCAGCAGTTTAATATCTAGCGGTGTACAGTACTTC. It encodes CASSLISSGVQYF.

The sample holds one count of this clone. CDR3 sequence reads: CAWSGTSDPGSGELFF. The CDR3 nucleotides read TGTGCCTGGTCCGGGACTAGCGATCCGGGTTCCGGGGAGCTGTTTTTT. This chain links TRBV30 with TRBJ2-2; 10 nucleotides line up with TRBD2. V was clipped by 5 bases and J by 6 bases; unmatched bases: 12. This CDR3 is 16 amino acids long. Looked up from germline, CDR1 is GTSNPN and CDR2 is SVGIG (reference sequence).

The chain has TRBV2 and TRBJ1-2; D may be TRBD1 (5 bases). The CDR3 has 14 residues. Germline V gene sequence: CDR1 SNHLY, CDR2 FYNNEI. V was clipped by 6 bases and J by 2 bases, with 13 bases between them. The CDR3 spells CASRQGLVNYGYTF. In DNA form, the CDR3 reads TGTGCCAGCAGGCAGGGTTTAGTAAACTATGGCTACACCTTC. Together with reference TRBV2 and TRBJ1-2, the CDR3 gives the full variable domain: EPEVTQTPSHQVTQMGQEVILRCVPISNHLYFYWYRQILGQKVEFLVSFYNNEISEKSEIFDDQFSVERPDGSNFTLKIRSTKLEDSAMYFCASRQGLVNYGYTFGSGTRLTVV.